This paragraph covers one T cell receptor (beta chain) sequence. The antigen is undetermined. This sample stems from a study of T cell responses to AZD1222 COVID-19 vaccine. The CDR3 runs 13 residues. V was shortened by 1 base and J by 3 bases, with 6 bases between the two germline ends. Germline CDR1 LNHDA, CDR2 SQIVND (reference sequence). The study, taken as a whole, reports: AZD1222 recipients seropositive at baseline numbered only 5 to 7. Clonal diversity was possibly underestimated, and white British individuals and females predominated among donors. The reported proportion of spike-specific TCRs targeting unmutated variant regions was nearly half. Only after the peak T cell response were repertoires sampled.

Some clones are missing from TCRdb's copy, which holds only in-frame ones; the method was immunoSEQ multiplex PCR. The table records more than 150,000 clones, about 86% of them present only once. The specimen was peripheral blood, collected on day 0 of AZD1222 vaccination. The sequence was collected from an adult in good health. The gene calls are TRBV19 and TRBJ1-1, with D hard to call. The CDR3 DNA sequence: TGTGCCAGTAGTATAGGGGCGGACACTGAAGCTTTCTTT. Amino acids: CASSIGADTEAFF.